Listed below are T cell receptor beta chains from one sample, sequenced in a study of blood T cell repertoires in COVID-19. Produced via immunoSEQ multiplex PCR; TCRdb's table is partial and in-frame only. Of roughly 330,000 clones in the sample, around 90% were seen once. What was sequenced was peripheral blood. The receptor set was obtained from a man younger than 35 who had recovered from COVID-19. Both conserved end residues are part of each CDR3. A D gene is named only where the DNA matches it firmly.

J: TRBJ1-2
D: TRBD1
V: TRBV4-2
DNA: TGTGCCAGCAGCCAAGGTCGGACAGGGCAAACCTATGGCTACACCTTC
CDR3: CASSQGRTGQTYGYTF

J: TRBJ2-1
D: TRBD2
V: TRBV6-1
DNA: TGTGCCAGCAGTGACGCGGGGGAGATCCTCTACAATGAGCAGTTCTTC
CDR3: CASSDAGEILYNEQFF

J: TRBJ1-4
D: TRBD1
V: TRBV19
DNA: TGTGCCAGTAGAAGAGGAGGACAGGGCGGTGAAAAACTGTTTTTT
CDR3: CASRRGGQGGEKLFF

J: TRBJ2-7
D: NA
V: TRBV10-3
DNA: TGTGCCATCAGGAAGGAGGGGCTGATTTACGAGCAGTACTTC
CDR3: CAIRKEGLIYEQYF

J: TRBJ2-5
D: NA
V: TRBV13
DNA: TGTGAGCTTGACCAAGAGACCCAGTACTTC
CDR3: CELDQETQYF

J: TRBJ1-1
D: NA
V: TRBV4-3
DNA: TGCGCCAGCAGCCATACCCTTCGGGTTTCGAACACTGAAGCTTTCTTT
CDR3: CASSHTLRVSNTEAFF

J: TRBJ2-1
D: NA
V: TRBV4-1
DNA: TGCGCCAGCAGCCTCCCCGGTGGGGCTGAGCAGTTCTTC
CDR3: CASSLPGGAEQFF

J: TRBJ2-3
D: TRBD2
V: TRBV4-2
DNA: TGTGCCAGCAGCCACCCCACGGTAGCGGGGGCGCCCGGTACGCAGTATTTT
CDR3: CASSHPTVAGAPGTQYF

J: TRBJ1-1
D: NA
V: TRBV4-1
DNA: TGCGCCAGCAGCCAAGATAGGGCGGGGAACACTGAAGCTTTCTTT
CDR3: CASSQDRAGNTEAFF

J: TRBJ1-3
D: NA
V: TRBV18
DNA: TGTGCCAGCTCACCATCGGACTACACCAGAAACACCATATATTTT
CDR3: CASSPSDYTRNTIYF